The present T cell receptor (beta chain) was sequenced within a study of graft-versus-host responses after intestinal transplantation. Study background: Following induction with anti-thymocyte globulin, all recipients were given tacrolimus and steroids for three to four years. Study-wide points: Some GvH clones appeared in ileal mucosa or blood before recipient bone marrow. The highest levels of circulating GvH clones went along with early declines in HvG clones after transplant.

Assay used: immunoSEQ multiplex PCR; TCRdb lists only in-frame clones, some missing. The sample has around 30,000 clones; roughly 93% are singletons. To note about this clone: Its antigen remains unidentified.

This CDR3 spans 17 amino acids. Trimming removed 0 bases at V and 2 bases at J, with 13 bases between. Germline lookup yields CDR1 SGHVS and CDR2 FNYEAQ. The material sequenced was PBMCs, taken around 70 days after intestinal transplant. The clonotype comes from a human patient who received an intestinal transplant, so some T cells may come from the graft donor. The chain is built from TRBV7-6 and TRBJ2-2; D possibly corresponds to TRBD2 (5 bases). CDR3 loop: CASSLARAETNTGELFF. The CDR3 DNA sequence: TGTGCCAGCAGCTTAGCGCGAGCGGAGACTAACACCGGGGAGCTGTTTTTT.